These 25 T cell receptor beta chains were all obtained from the same sample, sequenced in a study of human T cells and chemical hapten exposure. Time point in this sample: patch test 3, about 24 weeks after DPC sensitization. Treatment denoted: therapeutic diphenylcyclopropenone sensitization with weekly scalp DPC. MiXCR was run by TCRdb on the RACE reads, yielding one entry per CDR3 protein. This sample has approximately 110,000 distinct CDR3 sequences, with about 34% found just once. The sample here was whole blood, taken in connection with sensitization to the hapten diphenylcyclopropenone (DPC). Source of these receptors: a man in his forties or fifties with alopecia areata. Some clones in this sample may be carry-over from other donors' samples.

This clonotype has more than one count but fewer than ten. V is TRBV5-6 and J is TRBJ1-2, with 7 nucleotides matching TRBD1. The germline CDR1 and CDR2 sequences are SGHDT and YYEEEE. The junction had 7 bases not matched to a gene; V was cut back by 4 bases and J by 4 bases. The CDR3 is made up of 14 amino acids. CDR3 bases: TGTGCCAGCAGCATACAGGGGCCAACCTATGGCTACACCTTC. Translated: CASSIQGPTYGYTF.

V is TRBV7-8 and J is TRBJ2-7, with unresolved D. This CDR3 comprises 14 residues. Trimming cost V 5 bases and J 3 bases, with 14 bases left between them. In germline, CDR1 is SGHVS, CDR2 FQNEAQ. Here the CDR3 DNA reads TGTGCCAGCAGCCACTCGGACGTCGGCTACGAGCAGTACTTC. Encoded protein: CASSHSDVGYEQYF.

This clonotype was seen only a few times. The chain carries TRBV6-2 or TRBV6-3 and TRBJ1-1, with D tentatively TRBD1 (5 bases). The CDR3 runs 17 residues. With 4 bases removed from V and 4 bases from J, the gap between germline ends came to 22 bases. Germline CDR1 is MNHEY and CDR2 is SVGEGT. The CDR3, as DNA: TGTGCCAGCAGTTTACTTCCCCGGGCCCGCGGGGGCACTGAAGCTTTCTTT. Translating gives CASSLLPRARGGTEAFF.

This clonotype was counted between two and nine times. The chain combines TRBV6-2 or TRBV6-3 with TRBJ1-5; 8 bases line up with TRBD1. The germline CDR1 and CDR2 sequences are MNHEY and SVGEGT. CDR3 length: 15 residues. V gave up 6 bases and J gave up 1 base; unmatched junction bases: 5. The CDR3 coding sequence is TGTGCCAGCAGCCAAGGACAGGGCAGCAATCAGCCCCAGCATTTT. Translated, it gives CASSQGQGSNQPQHF.

This chain connects TRBV4-1 to TRBJ2-7; 9 nucleotides align to TRBD2. The CDR3 runs to 15 residues. V lost 2 bases and J lost 2; bases outside the gene matches: 4. The germline V gene encodes CDR1 MGHRA and CDR2 YSYEKL. The CDR3 loop is CASSQSRTSAYEQYF. The DNA of the CDR3 is TGCGCCAGCAGCCAATCCCGGACTAGCGCCTACGAGCAGTACTTC.

The chain has TRBV11-1 and TRBJ2-3, with D tentatively TRBD1 (6 bases). The germline CDR1 and CDR2 sequences are SGHAT and FQDESV (reference sequence). V lost 5 bases to trimming and J lost 2 bases, with 14 bases between them. The CDR3 loop spans 15 amino acids. This CDR3 is CASSRDILYTDTQYF. The CDR3, as DNA: TGTGCCAGCAGCCGGGACATCCTGTACACAGATACGCAGTATTTT.

J is TRBJ1-5 and V is TRBV7-2, with TRBD1 as a possible D gene (6 bases). Germline V gene lookup returns CDR1 SGHTA and CDR2 FQGNSA. This CDR3 is 16 amino acids long. Deletions cut 4 bases from V and 0 bases from J, with 13 bases between. This CDR3 reads CASSSGQIFSNQPQHF. CDR3 bases: TGTGCCAGCAGCTCAGGACAGATTTTTAGCAATCAGCCCCAGCATTTT.

This clonotype showed up just a few times. This chain connects TRBV7-2 to TRBJ2-7, with TRBD2 matching 9 bases. CDR1 is SGHTA, CDR2 FQGNSA, per germline. The ends lost 6 bases at V and 0 bases at J; junction bases unmatched: 6. The length of the CDR3 is 15 residues. The CDR3 sequence: CASSPLAGISYEQYV. CDR3 sequence (DNA): TGTGCCAGCAGTCCCCTAGCGGGAATCTCCTACGAGCAGTACGTC.

This clonotype has just a few counts. The genes are TRBV9 and TRBJ1-4, with D maybe TRBD1 (6 bases). CDR1 and CDR2 from the germline V gene are SGDLS and YYNGEE. With 4 bases removed from V and 7 bases from J, the gap between germline ends came to 17 bases. This CDR3 contains 15 residues. CDR3 protein: CASSPRPTGGEKLFF. The DNA of the CDR3 is TGTGCCAGCAGCCCCCGCCCGACAGGCGGTGAAAAACTGTTTTTT.

This chain links TRBV7-9 with TRBJ1-1; 7 bases are shared with TRBD1. The CDR3 runs 16 residues. CDR1 is SEHNR and CDR2 is FQNEAQ in the germline V gene (reference sequence). The V gene end was trimmed by 1 base and the J gene end by 5 bases; junction bases not matched to a gene: 10. This chain's CDR3 is CASSLVGGGGGTEAFF. The CDR3 nucleotides read TGTGCCAGCAGCTTAGTCGGTGGAGGGGGCGGGACTGAAGCTTTCTTT.

V is TRBV18 and J is TRBJ1-5, with no clear D. CDR1 is KGHSH and CDR2 is LQKENI in the germline V gene. Trimming left V 3 bases short and J 3 bases short, with 9 bases between. The CDR3 runs 14 residues. The DNA for the CDR3 is TGTGCCAGCTCACCGCGACGGGACAATCAGCCCCAGCATTTT. As protein: CASSPRRDNQPQHF. The entire variable domain, with the rest obtained from reference TRBV18 and TRBJ1-5, is as follows: NAGVMQNPRHLVRRRGQEARLRCSPMKGHSHVYWYRQLPEEGLKFMVYLQKENIIDESGMPKERFSAEFPKEGPSILRIQQVVRGDSAAYFCASSPRRDNQPQHFGDGTRLSIL.

The chain joins TRBV29-1 to TRBJ1-5; 8 bases match TRBD1. This CDR3 has 14 amino acids. Trimming at V came to 7 bases and at J to 5 bases, leaving 10 bases not matched to a gene. Germline V gene data show CDR1 as SQVTM and CDR2 as ANQGSEA. As DNA, the CDR3 is TGCAGCGCCAAGTTTCAGGGGGCGGATCAGCCCCAGCATTTT. Its protein is CSAKFQGADQPQHF.

This chain joins TRBV28 and TRBJ2-7, with no clear D. The CDR3 length is 11 residues. Germline CDR1 MDHEN, CDR2 SYDVKM. V gave up 6 bases and J gave up 3 bases, with 6 bases separating them. CDR3 DNA: TGTGCCAGCAGGGGCAACTACGAGCAGTACTTC. This translates into CASRGNYEQYF.

The chain recombines TRBV5-1 with TRBJ1-1, with D uncertain. The V end was cut by 4 bases, the J end by 4 bases, with 8 bases between. Germline assignment: CDR1 SGHRS and CDR2 YFSETQ. This CDR3 contains 12 residues. The CDR3 loop reads CASSEEGTEAFF. CDR3 sequence (DNA): TGCGCCAGCAGCGAGGAGGGCACTGAAGCTTTCTTT.

This chain links TRBV12-3 or TRBV12-4 with TRBJ1-4; the match to TRBD1 covers 10 bases. This CDR3 has 14 amino acids. Trimming removed 3 bases from V and 7 bases from J; junction bases left unmatched: 2. In nucleotides, the CDR3 is TGTGCCAGCAGTTTCGACAGGGGGCGTGAAAAACTGTTTTTT. Protein sequence: CASSFDRGREKLFF.

The chain carries TRBV20-1 and TRBJ2-3; 10 positions match TRBD2. V lost 2 bases, J lost 4 bases, and 6 bases stayed unmatched. The germline gives CDR1 DFQATT, CDR2 SNEGSKA (reference sequence). There are 15 residues in the CDR3. CDR3 residues: CSARTPSGSPDTQYF. The CDR3 nucleotides read TGCAGTGCTAGAACTCCTAGCGGGAGCCCAGATACGCAGTATTTT.

V gene TRBV5-5 combines with J gene TRBJ2-7; 12 bases fit TRBD2. The CDR3 length is 17 residues. CDR1 and CDR2 (germline): SGHKS, YYEKEE (reference sequence). The ends lost 3 bases at V and 0 bases at J; junction bases unmatched: 7. This CDR3 is CASSSLPTSGSSYEQYV. The CDR3 DNA follows: TGTGCCAGCAGCTCTCTCCCGACTAGCGGGAGCTCCTACGAGCAGTACGTC.

The chain employs TRBV6-5 and TRBJ1-5; the D gene is possibly TRBD1 (5 bases). The ends were cut back, 0 bases at V and 5 bases at J, with 8 bases in the middle. This CDR3 has 14 residues. In germline, CDR1 is MNHEY, CDR2 SVGAGI. CDR3 amino acids: CASSYSTRDQPQHF. CDR3 DNA: TGTGCCAGCAGTTACTCGACCAGGGATCAGCCCCAGCATTTT.

The V call is TRBV29-1, the J call TRBJ1-4, with 8 positions matching TRBD1. With 4 bases clipped from V and 5 bases from J, the junction kept 3 bases outside the gene matches. The CDR3 loop spans 13 amino acids. CDR1 is SQVTM and CDR2 is ANQGSEA in the germline V gene. Here the CDR3 DNA reads TGCAGCGTTGCCCGGGACAGGAATGAAAAACTGTTTTTT. This codes for CSVARDRNEKLFF.

This clonotype has a handful of counts. The rearrangement uses TRBV10-3 and TRBJ2-1, with a tentative D call TRBD1 (5 bases). Trimming cost V 6 bases and J 9 bases, with 12 bases left between them. Germline CDR1 and CDR2: ENHRY and SYGVKD. This CDR3 contains 12 residues. The CDR3 loop is CAIRTEVGEQFF. The CDR3 DNA reads as TGTGCCATCAGGACAGAGGTGGGTGAGCAGTTCTTC.

This clonotype was seen a handful of times. The chain has TRBV12-3 or TRBV12-4 and TRBJ2-4; 7 nucleotides line up with TRBD1. The CDR3 totals 14 residues. Losses at the gene ends were 6 bases for V and 1 base for J; bases not matched to a gene: 3. The CDR3 is CASRVQGAKNIQYF. CDR3 bases: TGTGCCAGCAGGGTACAGGGGGCCAAAAACATTCAGTACTTC.

This clonotype has more than one count but fewer than ten. The V call is TRBV20-1, the J call TRBJ2-7, with 7 bases fitting TRBD2. This CDR3 comprises 13 residues. Germline loops: CDR1 DFQATT, CDR2 SNEGSKA (reference sequence). V lost 7 bases, J lost 0 bases, and 6 bases stayed unmatched. CDR3 DNA sequence: TGCAGTGTTAGCGGGCTAAGCTCCTACGAGCAGTACTTC. Its translation is CSVSGLSSYEQYF.

This clonotype was found a few times. This sequence joins TRBV7-2 and TRBJ1-4; 7 bases are a match to TRBD1. This CDR3 spans 17 amino acids. Germline values: CDR1 SGHTA, CDR2 FQGNSA. The V segment lost 5 bases and the J segment 8 bases; nucleotides outside the gene matches: 17. CDR3 residues: CASSLRGQLVEREKLFF. DNA for the CDR3: TGTGCCAGCAGCCTTAGGGGACAGTTGGTCGAGAGAGAAAAACTGTTTTTT.

This clonotype was seen a few times. The chain employs TRBV6-2 or TRBV6-3 and TRBJ2-7; 12 bases fit TRBD2. The CDR3 is 16 amino acids. With 5 bases clipped from V and 3 bases from J, the junction kept 8 bases outside the gene matches. Germline V CDR1 and CDR2: MNHEY, SVGEGT. The CDR3, as DNA: TGTGCCAGCAGTCACGAAGGACTAGCGGGGTTCTACGAGCAGTACTTC. It codes for CASSHEGLAGFYEQYF.

The rearrangement joins TRBV21-1 to TRBJ2-3; the table's D call, TRBD2, has no DNA check behind it. TRBV21-1 is described as a pseudogene. CDR3 size: 15 residues. The CDR3: CASSVRGPLTDTQYF. The CDR3 nucleotides are TGTGCCAGCAGCGTACGGGGTCCGCTCACAGATACGCAGTATTTT.